This is a list of T cell receptor beta chains from one sample in a study of blood T cell repertoires in COVID-19. This table comes from immunoSEQ multiplex PCR, and its TCRdb copy is limited to in-frame clones, with some not included. The data contain 130,000 to 150,000 clones, about 83% of them seen just once; the ten biggest clones take up more than 6.5%. The sequencing input was peripheral blood. The receptors come from a woman between 45 and 65 years old with active or convalescent COVID-19. Each CDR3 is given with its conserved first and last residue. D genes are given only for firm matches. For some rows the clone size is stated as once, few or many, or as a class when expanded; others skip it.

>-|TRBJ1-2|15|-|TRBV19
CASSIALGANYGYTF
TGTGCCAGTAGTATTGCACTGGGAGCTAACTATGGCTACACCTTC
>-|TRBJ2-2|17|few|TRBV28
CASSLGPRGSHTGELFF
TGTGCCAGCAGTTTAGGGCCCAGGGGTAGTCACACCGGGGAGCTGTTTTTT
>TRBD1|TRBJ1-3|14|-|TRBV2
CASRRTGGRNTIYF
TGTGCCAGCAGGCGGACAGGGGGCCGAAACACCATATATTTT
>TRBD1|TRBJ2-1|13|-|TRBV28
CASRGTGYNEQFF
TGTGCCAGCCGGGGGACAGGGTACAATGAGCAGTTCTTC
>TRBD1|TRBJ1-1|13|-|TRBV6-5
CASRGQAISEAFF
TGTGCCAGCAGGGGACAGGCGATCAGTGAAGCTTTCTTT
>-|TRBJ2-3|16|-|TRBV29-1
CSVVGSRGSPTDTQYF
TGCAGCGTTGTCGGTTCTCGGGGGTCACCCACAGATACGCAGTATTTT
>TRBD2|TRBJ2-7|15|-|TRBV5-4
CASSSVAGADYEQYF
TGTGCCAGCAGCTCGGTAGCGGGAGCGGACTACGAGCAGTACTTC
>-|TRBJ1-1|13|once|TRBV18
CASSTGHNTEAFF
TGTGCCAGCTCAACGGGACACAACACTGAAGCTTTCTTT
>-|TRBJ1-2|16|-|TRBV7-9
CASSLAGRVWNYGYTF
TGTGCCAGCAGCTTAGCGGGGAGGGTATGGAACTATGGCTACACCTTC
>TRBD2|TRBJ2-7|16|few|TRBV27
CASSLGSAGGPSEQYF
TGTGCCAGCAGTTTAGGGTCGGCGGGAGGGCCTAGCGAGCAGTACTTC
>TRBD1|TRBJ2-7|17|-|TRBV4-3
CASSQEFGGQGSYEQYF
TGCGCCAGCAGCCAAGAGTTTGGAGGACAGGGGAGTTACGAGCAGTACTTC
>-|TRBJ1-2|14|-|TRBV4-3
CASSLGQRSLGYTF
TGCGCCAGCAGCCTAGGACAACGCTCGTTGGGCTACACCTTC
>TRBD2|TRBJ2-3|18|once|TRBV11-3
CASSLGTSGGAVTDTQYF
TGTGCCAGCAGCCTCGGGACTAGCGGGGGGGCGGTCACAGATACGCAGTATTTT
>-|TRBJ2-1|13|-|TRBV28
CASIPRGHNEQFF
TGTGCCAGCATCCCCCGGGGTCACAATGAGCAGTTCTTC